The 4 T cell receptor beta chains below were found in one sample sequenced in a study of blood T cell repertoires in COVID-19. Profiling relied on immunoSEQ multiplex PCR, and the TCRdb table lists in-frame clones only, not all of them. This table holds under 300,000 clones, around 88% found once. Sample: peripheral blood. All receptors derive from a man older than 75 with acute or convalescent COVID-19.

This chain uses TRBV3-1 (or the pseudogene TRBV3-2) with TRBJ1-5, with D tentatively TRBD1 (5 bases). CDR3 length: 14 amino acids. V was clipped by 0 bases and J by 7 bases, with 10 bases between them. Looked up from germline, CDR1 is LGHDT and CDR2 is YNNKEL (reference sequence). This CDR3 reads CASSQDGGKQPQHF. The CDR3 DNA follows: TGTGCCAGCAGCCAAGATGGGGGGAAACAGCCCCAGCATTTT.

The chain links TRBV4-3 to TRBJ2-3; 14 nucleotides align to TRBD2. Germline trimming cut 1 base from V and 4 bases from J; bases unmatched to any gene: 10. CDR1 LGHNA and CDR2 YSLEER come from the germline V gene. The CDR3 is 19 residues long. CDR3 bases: TGCGCCAGCAGCCAAGCCCCGTTTGGGACTAGCGGGGGTGCAGATACGCAGTATTTT. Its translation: CASSQAPFGTSGGADTQYF.

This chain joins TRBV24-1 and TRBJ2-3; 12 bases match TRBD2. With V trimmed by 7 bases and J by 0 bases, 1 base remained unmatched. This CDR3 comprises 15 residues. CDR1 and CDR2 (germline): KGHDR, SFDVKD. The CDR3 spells CATRGLAGSTDTQYF. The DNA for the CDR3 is TGTGCCACCAGGGGACTAGCGGGCAGCACAGATACGCAGTATTTT.

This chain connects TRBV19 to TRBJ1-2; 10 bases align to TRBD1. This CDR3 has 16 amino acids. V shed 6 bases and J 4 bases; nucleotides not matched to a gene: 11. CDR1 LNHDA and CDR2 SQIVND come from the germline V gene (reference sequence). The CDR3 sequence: CASRSGTGVLLYGYTF. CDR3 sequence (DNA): TGTGCCAGTAGATCCGGGACAGGGGTCCTCCTCTATGGCTACACCTTC.